Below are 30 T cell receptor beta chains sequenced from a single sample in a study of T-cell reconstitution after alpha-beta-depleted transplantation in children. Preparing the TCRbeta library involved the use of unique molecular identifiers. Each CDR3 protein gets one entry after TCRdb re-called the PCR reads with MiXCR. The sample records approximately 340,000 distinct CDR3 sequences, approximately 10% being singletons. The source was PBMCs from the stem cell graft donor, collected from the stem cell graft. All receptors derive from a human donor who donated a stem cell graft to a child with acute lymphoblastic leukemia.

Remarks on this clonotype: A read error may explain this, as a much larger clone is one base away. V usage is TRBV6-1 and J usage is TRBJ1-3; no firm D call. Germline V gene data show CDR1 as MNHNS and CDR2 as SASEGT. This CDR3 has 18 amino acids. The V end lost 7 bases, the J end lost 4 bases, and 26 bases lay between the germline ends. CDR3 sequence reads: CASTPDNLNTVSGNTIYF. The CDR3 nucleotides read TGTGCCAGCACTCCCGACAATTTAAACACGGTCTCGGGAAACACCATATATTTT.

This clonotype was counted at least ten times. V is TRBV12-3 or TRBV12-4 and J is TRBJ2-2; no clear D. The CDR3 has 12 amino acids. V was clipped by 7 bases and J by 4 bases, with 7 bases between them. The CDR3 region is CASIGITGELFF. The CDR3 bases are TGTGCCAGCATTGGCATCACCGGGGAGCTGTTTTTT.

The chain has TRBV27 and TRBJ2-3; TRBD2 matches 8 bases. V lost 3 bases and J lost 2; bases outside the gene matches: 7. This CDR3 contains 16 residues. Germline CDR1 reads MNHEY; CDR2 reads SMNVEV (reference sequence). The CDR3 DNA is TGTGCCAGCAGTTTCGCCGGGAGGGAGGCCACAGATACGCAGTATTTT. Protein sequence: CASSFAGREATDTQYF.

A few counts support this clonotype. V is TRBV12-3 or TRBV12-4 and J is TRBJ2-7; TRBD2 is a possible D gene (5 bases). V gave up 7 bases and J gave up 6 bases, with 10 bases separating them. CDR3 size: 11 residues. The CDR3 sequence: CASNRAGEQYF. The CDR3 DNA reads TGTGCCAGCAACCGTGCGGGCGAGCAGTACTTC.

The V gene is TRBV5-8, the J gene TRBJ2-3; weak D call: TRBD2 (7 bases). Trimming removed 4 bases from V and 1 base from J, with 19 bases in between. Looked up from germline, CDR1 is SGHTS and CDR2 is YDEGEE. The CDR3 contains 17 residues. This CDR3 is CASSETGAAGGTDTQYF. The CDR3 DNA sequence: TGTGCCAGCAGCGAAACGGGGGCGGCGGGAGGCACAGATACGCAGTATTTT.

This clonotype occurred many times. The V and J genes are TRBV7-9 and TRBJ2-1; D ambiguous. The V gene's germline CDR1 is SEHNR and CDR2 FQNEAQ (reference sequence). The CDR3 contains 13 residues. Trimming left V 5 bases short and J 8 bases short, with 13 bases between. CDR3: CASSAVVVHEQFF. The CDR3 DNA is TGTGCCAGCAGCGCCGTAGTGGTCCATGAGCAGTTCTTC.

In this sample, this clonotype turned up many times. The rearrangement links TRBV7-3 to TRBJ2-1; 7 positions agree with TRBD2. Germline CDR1 and CDR2: SGHTA and FQGTGA. The V segment lost 8 bases and the J segment 0 bases; nucleotides outside the gene matches: 16. The CDR3 is 18 residues long. The CDR3 is CASHPSGRQSSSYNEQFF. The CDR3 DNA reads as TGTGCCAGCCATCCGTCCGGGAGGCAATCCAGCTCCTACAATGAGCAGTTCTTC.

Note on this clonotype: The junction does not match germline at one end; this may be a read error. The V call is TRBV12-3 or TRBV12-4, the J call TRBJ2-3; 7 bases fit TRBD2. The CDR3 sequence is 15 residues long. Here the CDR3 DNA reads TGTGCCAGCAGATTAGATACTAGCGGCACAGATACGCAGTATTTT. Protein: CASRLDTSGTDTQYF.

The rearrangement uses TRBV20-1 and TRBJ1-1; TRBD1 aligns across 8 bases. The CDR3 length is 14 residues. J was trimmed by 1 base and V by 3 bases; bases with no gene match: 4. From germline, CDR1 is DFQATT and CDR2 SNEGSKA (reference sequence). CDR3: CSASRTGKNTEAFF. The CDR3 DNA reads TGCAGTGCTAGTAGGACAGGGAAGAACACTGAAGCTTTCTTT.

The chain links TRBV4-1 to TRBJ2-7, with 8 bases fitting TRBD1. Unmatched junction bases numbered 12, after V lost 2 bases and J lost 6 bases. The CDR3 contains 16 residues. CDR1 and CDR2 (germline): MGHRA, YSYEKL. CDR3 bases: TGCGCCAGCAGCCAATTTGGACAGGGCCTCGGAGGCGAGCAGTACTTC. Amino acids: CASSQFGQGLGGEQYF.

This chain uses TRBV7-2 with TRBJ2-5, with D uncertain. CDR3 size: 15 residues. Germline CDR1 SGHTA, CDR2 FQGNSA. V lost 5 bases, J lost 5 bases, and 18 bases lay in between. The CDR3 here is CASSRYAVNSETQYF. The CDR3 bases are TGTGCCAGCAGCCGTTACGCTGTGAATAGTGAGACCCAGTACTTC.

In its sample, this clonotype was seen a few times. V is TRBV27 and J is TRBJ2-1; 14 positions agree with TRBD2. V gave up 4 bases and J gave up 7 bases; unmatched junction bases: 6. This CDR3 spans 16 amino acids. Germline V gene lookup returns CDR1 MNHEY and CDR2 SMNVEV (reference sequence). The CDR3 reads CASSSVGLAGVNEQFF. The CDR3 DNA reads as TGTGCCAGCAGTTCCGTGGGACTAGCGGGAGTAAATGAGCAGTTCTTC.

In this sample, this clonotype turned up many times. The genes are TRBV11-2 and TRBJ2-3; 11 bases are a match to TRBD2. The germline CDR1 and CDR2 sequences are SGHAT and FQNNGV. The V and J ends lost 0 bases and 5 bases, in that order; junction bases with no gene match: 7. The CDR3 has 17 residues. CDR3 in amino acids: CASSLEGSGRAVDTQYF. In DNA form, the CDR3 reads TGTGCCAGCAGCTTAGAAGGTAGCGGGAGGGCCGTAGATACGCAGTATTTT.

Ten or more counts support this clonotype. This sequence joins TRBV6-1 and TRBJ2-1, with TRBD1 matching over 8 bases. The CDR3 is made up of 15 amino acids. The V gene end was trimmed by 6 bases and the J gene end by 7 bases; junction bases not matched to a gene: 11. Germline CDR1 is MNHNS and CDR2 is SASEGT. For the CDR3, the DNA is TGTGCCAGCAGCCCCCTAAGGACAGGGACGAATGAGCAGTTCTTC. Amino acid sequence: CASSPLRTGTNEQFF.

The chain uses TRBV7-2 and TRBJ1-2, with D possibly being TRBD1 (6 bases). Germline V lookup: CDR1 SGHTA, CDR2 FQGNSA. This CDR3 has 17 amino acids. V was trimmed by 1 base and J by 7 bases, leaving 22 bases between them. As DNA, the CDR3 is TGTGCCAGCAGCTTAGGAGGTGTGCGGGGGGCCCGCTTTGGCTACACCTTC. Translated: CASSLGGVRGARFGYTF.

J is TRBJ2-1 and V is TRBV3-1, with 8 bases that match TRBD2. The junction had 12 bases not matched to a gene; V was cut back by 0 bases and J by 8 bases. This CDR3 comprises 17 residues. CDR1 and CDR2 (germline): LGHDT, YNNKEL (reference sequence). The CDR3 region has the DNA TGTGCCAGCAGCCAAGATCAGGCGGGAGGCGGTAGGGATGAGCAGTTCTTC. Protein product: CASSQDQAGGGRDEQFF.

This clonotype has only a few counts. V gene TRBV27 combines with J gene TRBJ1-5, with TRBD1 as a possible D gene (5 bases). This CDR3 is built from 14 residues. The V end lost 5 bases, the J end lost 6 bases, and 14 bases lay between the germline ends. From germline, CDR1 is MNHEY and CDR2 SMNVEV (reference sequence). CDR3 bases: TGTGCCAGCAGTACGGGGGTAAGCGGTCAGCCCCAGCATTTT. This codes for CASSTGVSGQPQHF.

The chain carries TRBV28 and TRBJ2-2, with D possibly TRBD1 on 6 matching bases. Germline CDR1 reads MDHEN; CDR2 reads SYDVKM. The CDR3 has 12 residues. The CDR3: CAGADHTGELFF. DNA for the CDR3: TGTGCGGGGGCAGACCACACCGGGGAGCTGTTTTTT. The variable domain in full, with the rest retrieved from reference TRBV28 and TRBJ2-2, is DVKVTQSSRYLVKRTGEKVFLECVQDMDHENMFWYRQDPGLGLRLIYFSYDVKMKEKGDIPEGYSVSREKKERFSLILESASTNQTSMYLCAGADHTGELFFGEGSRLTVL.

This clonotype was seen a handful of times. This chain uses TRBV7-6 with TRBJ2-7, with 11 bases identical to TRBD1. J gave up 3 bases and V 2 bases, and 18 bases lay outside the gene matches. There are 20 residues in the CDR3. Germline CDR1 is SGHVS and CDR2 is FNYEAQ. The CDR3 loop is CASSLSLNSVGQGALYEQYF. The CDR3 DNA follows: TGTGCCAGCAGCTTATCCTTGAATTCTGTCGGACAGGGGGCGCTCTACGAGCAGTACTTC.

This clonotype came up many times. V usage is TRBV29-1 and J usage is TRBJ2-7; 9 nucleotides agree with TRBD1. The CDR3 is 14 amino acids. Germline V CDR1 and CDR2: SQVTM, ANQGSEA. The J segment lost 4 bases and the V segment lost 7 bases, leaving 11 bases of the junction unmatched. As DNA, the CDR3 is TGCAGCGCCATGCCCTCAGGGACAGGGTACGAGCAGTACTTC. It encodes CSAMPSGTGYEQYF.

This clonotype was observed a few times. V is TRBV29-1 and J is TRBJ2-7; 11 positions agree with TRBD1. This CDR3 contains 17 residues. V was clipped by 2 bases and J by 6 bases; unmatched bases: 15. The germline CDR1 and CDR2 sequences are SQVTM and ANQGSEA. This CDR3 is CSVEIYTGTGGSSEQYF. The CDR3 region has the DNA TGCAGCGTTGAAATTTACACCGGGACAGGGGGGAGTAGCGAGCAGTACTTC.

The rearrangement uses TRBV30 and TRBJ1-1; possible D gene TRBD1, 6 bases. The CDR3 runs to 12 residues. V shed 4 bases and J shed 8 bases, with 14 bases lying between them. The germline V gene encodes CDR1 GTSNPN and CDR2 SVGIG (reference sequence). CDR3 nucleotides: TGTGCCTGGACGAGGACAGAAGTAGAAGCTTTCTTT. Its protein is CAWTRTEVEAFF.

This clonotype was seen only a few times. This chain uses TRBV27 with TRBJ2-7; no clear D gene. The CDR3 loop spans 13 amino acids. Trimming stripped 3 bases from V and 4 bases from J, with 10 bases between. The germline V gene has CDR1 MNHEY and CDR2 SMNVEV (reference sequence). CDR3 amino acids: CASSFTPQYEQYF. Written as DNA, the CDR3 is TGTGCCAGCAGTTTTACTCCCCAGTACGAGCAGTACTTC.

This clonotype has just a few counts. The chain joins TRBV5-1 to TRBJ2-7; the match to TRBD1 covers 8 bases. Unmatched junction bases numbered 3, after V lost 1 base and J lost 3 bases. Germline assignment: CDR1 SGHRS and CDR2 YFSETQ. The CDR3 totals 14 residues. The CDR3 sequence is CASSLPTGGYEQYF. In nucleotides, the CDR3 is TGCGCCAGCAGCTTGCCTACAGGGGGCTACGAGCAGTACTTC.

In its sample, this clonotype was seen a few times. This chain uses TRBV10-3 with TRBJ2-4, with TRBD2 matching over 12 bases. Germline V gives CDR1 ENHRY, CDR2 SYGVKD. This CDR3 is built from 17 residues. V shed 0 bases, J shed 1 base, and the junction held 1 base outside the gene matches. In DNA form, the CDR3 reads TGTGCCATCAGTGAGTCTGGACTAGCGGGGGCCAAAAACATTCAGTACTTC. Translated, it gives CAISESGLAGAKNIQYF.

This clonotype has more than one count but fewer than ten. This sequence joins TRBV6-5 and TRBJ2-3, with 8 positions matching TRBD1. V shed 2 bases, J shed 5 bases, and the junction held 6 bases outside the gene matches. The CDR3 sequence is 15 residues long. The germline V gene has CDR1 MNHEY and CDR2 SVGAGI. CDR3 region: CASSYTGGVGDTQYF. CDR3 in DNA: TGTGCCAGCAGTTACACAGGGGGAGTAGGAGATACGCAGTATTTT.

There are a few counts of this clonotype. The chain combines TRBV7-9 with TRBJ1-1; TRBD1 agrees at 9 bases. Germline V gene sequence: CDR1 SEHNR, CDR2 FQNEAQ (reference sequence). V shed 5 bases, J shed 5 bases, and the junction held 9 bases outside the gene matches. The CDR3 covers 15 residues. In DNA, the CDR3 is TGTGCCAGCAGCCCGCGACAGGGGGTGGGTACTGAAGCTTTCTTT. It codes for CASSPRQGVGTEAFF.

In its sample, this clonotype was seen a few times. The genes are TRBV5-1 and TRBJ2-2; 7 bases are a match to TRBD1. This CDR3 has 17 residues. V trimming: 5 bases; J trimming: 4 bases; junction bases outside the gene matches: 14. Germline lookup yields CDR1 SGHRS and CDR2 YFSETQ. The CDR3 here is CASSLTGTELSTGELFF. The CDR3 DNA reads as TGCGCCAGCAGTCTTACTGGGACAGAGCTAAGCACCGGGGAGCTGTTTTTT.

This clonotype was counted only a few times. The V and J genes are TRBV11-2 and TRBJ1-5; unclear D gene. This CDR3 region has 13 residues. V lost 5 bases to trimming and J lost 3 bases, with 8 bases between them. Per the germline V gene, CDR1 is SGHAT and CDR2 is FQNNGV. As DNA, the CDR3 is TGTGCCAGCAGCCAAACCCTCAATCAGCCCCAGCATTTT. Protein product: CASSQTLNQPQHF.

This clonotype was observed at least ten times. The junction shows a germline mismatch at one end, possibly a read error. The chain couples TRBV15 to TRBJ2-1, with D possibly being TRBD1 or TRBD2 (5 bases each). CDR3 size: 14 residues. Germline lookup yields CDR1 LNHNV and CDR2 YYDKDF (reference sequence). CDR3 sequence reads: CATSRGGEYSEQFF. In DNA form, the CDR3 reads TGTGCCACCAGCAGAGGAGGGGAGTACAGTGAGCAGTTCTTC.